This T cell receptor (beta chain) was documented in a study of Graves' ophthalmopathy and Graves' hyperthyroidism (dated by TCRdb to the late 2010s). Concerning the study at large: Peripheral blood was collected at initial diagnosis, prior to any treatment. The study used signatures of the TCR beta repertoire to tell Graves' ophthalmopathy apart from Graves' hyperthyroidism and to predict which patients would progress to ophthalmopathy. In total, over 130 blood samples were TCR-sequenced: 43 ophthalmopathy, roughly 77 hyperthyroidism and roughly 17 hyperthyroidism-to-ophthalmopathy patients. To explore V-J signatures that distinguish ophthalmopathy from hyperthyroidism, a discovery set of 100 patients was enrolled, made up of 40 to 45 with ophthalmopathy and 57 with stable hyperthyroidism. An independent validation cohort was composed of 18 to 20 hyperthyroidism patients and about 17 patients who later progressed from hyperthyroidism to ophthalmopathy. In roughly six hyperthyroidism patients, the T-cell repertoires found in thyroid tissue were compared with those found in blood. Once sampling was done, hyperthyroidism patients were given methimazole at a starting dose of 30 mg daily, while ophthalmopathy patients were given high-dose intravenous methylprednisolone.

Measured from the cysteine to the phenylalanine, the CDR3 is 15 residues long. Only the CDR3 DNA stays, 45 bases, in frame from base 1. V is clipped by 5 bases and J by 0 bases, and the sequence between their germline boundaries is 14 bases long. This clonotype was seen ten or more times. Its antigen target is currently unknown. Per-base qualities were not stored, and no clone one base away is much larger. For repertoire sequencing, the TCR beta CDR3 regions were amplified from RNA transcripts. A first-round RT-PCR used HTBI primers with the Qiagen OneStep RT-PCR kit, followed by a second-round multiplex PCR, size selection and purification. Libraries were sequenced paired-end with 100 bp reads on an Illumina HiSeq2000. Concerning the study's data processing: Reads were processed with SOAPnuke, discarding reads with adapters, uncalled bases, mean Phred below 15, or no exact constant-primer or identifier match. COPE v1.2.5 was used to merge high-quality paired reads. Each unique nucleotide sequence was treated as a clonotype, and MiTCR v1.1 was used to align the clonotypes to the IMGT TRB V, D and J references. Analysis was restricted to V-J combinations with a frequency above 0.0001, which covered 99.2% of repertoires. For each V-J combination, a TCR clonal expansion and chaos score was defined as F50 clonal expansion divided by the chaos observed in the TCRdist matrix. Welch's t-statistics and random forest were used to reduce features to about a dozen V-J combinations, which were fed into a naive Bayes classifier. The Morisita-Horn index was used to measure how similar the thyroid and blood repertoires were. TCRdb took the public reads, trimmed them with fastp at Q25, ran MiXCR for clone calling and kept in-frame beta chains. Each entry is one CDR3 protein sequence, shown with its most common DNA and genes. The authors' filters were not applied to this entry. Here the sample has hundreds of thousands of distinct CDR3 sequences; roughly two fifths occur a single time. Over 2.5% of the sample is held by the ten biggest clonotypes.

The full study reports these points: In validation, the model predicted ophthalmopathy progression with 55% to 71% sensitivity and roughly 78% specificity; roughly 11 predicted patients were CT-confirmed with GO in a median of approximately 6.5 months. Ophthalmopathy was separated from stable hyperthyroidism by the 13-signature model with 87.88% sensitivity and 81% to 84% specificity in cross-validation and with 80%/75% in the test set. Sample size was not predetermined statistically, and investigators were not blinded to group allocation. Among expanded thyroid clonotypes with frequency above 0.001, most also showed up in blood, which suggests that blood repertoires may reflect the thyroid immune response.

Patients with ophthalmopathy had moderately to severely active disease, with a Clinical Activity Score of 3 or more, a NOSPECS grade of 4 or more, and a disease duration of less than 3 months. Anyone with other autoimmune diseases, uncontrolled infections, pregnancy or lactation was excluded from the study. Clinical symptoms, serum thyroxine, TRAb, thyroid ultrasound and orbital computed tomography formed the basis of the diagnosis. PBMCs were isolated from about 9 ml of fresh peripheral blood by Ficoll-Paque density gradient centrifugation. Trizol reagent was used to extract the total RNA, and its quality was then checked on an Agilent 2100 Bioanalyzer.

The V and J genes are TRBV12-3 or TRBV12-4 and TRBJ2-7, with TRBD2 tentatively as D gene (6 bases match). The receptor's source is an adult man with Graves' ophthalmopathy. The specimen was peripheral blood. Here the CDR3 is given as CASSPGTGSSYEQYF. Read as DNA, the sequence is TGTGCCAGCAGTCCCGGGACTGGGAGCTCCTACGAGCAGTACTTC.